The 17 T cell receptor beta chains below all came from one sample that was sequenced in a study of blood T cell repertoires in COVID-19. Sequencing was performed with immunoSEQ multiplex PCR; in TCRdb, only in-frame clones are kept and a portion is missing. The sample consists of some 290,000 clones, 85% to 90% of them appearing once. Sequenced sample: peripheral blood. The source of these receptors is a woman aged 30 to 39 with COVID-19, enrolled during active disease.

The V call is TRBV30, the J call TRBJ1-1; TRBD1 matches 9 bases. After removal of 3 bases from V and 5 bases from J, the junction contained 16 bases not matched to a gene. CDR1 is GTSNPN and CDR2 is SVGIG in the germline V gene (reference sequence). CDR3 length equals 17 residues. Written as DNA, the CDR3 is TGTGCCTGGAGACGACCTCCGACAGGGGGGGTGGGTACTGAAGCTTTCTTT. It translates to CAWRRPPTGGVGTEAFF.

CDR3 sequence: CASSLSLNTEAFF. In DNA, the CDR3 is TGCGCCAGCAGCTTGTCATTGAACACTGAAGCTTTCTTT. V is TRBV5-1 and J is TRBJ1-1; D not certain. Per germline, CDR1 SGHRS and CDR2 YFSETQ. V lost 1 base and J 0 bases, leaving 4 bases between the germline ends. This CDR3 spans 13 amino acids.

The chain links TRBV12-3 or TRBV12-4 to TRBJ1-1; D is perhaps TRBD1 (6 bases). Trimming removed 6 bases at V and 4 bases at J, with 6 bases between. The CDR3 contains 11 residues. The CDR3 DNA is TGTGCCAGCAGACAGGGCACTGAAGCTTTCTTT. Encoded protein: CASRQGTEAFF.

This chain connects TRBV7-8 to TRBJ1-1; 8 nucleotides match TRBD1. This CDR3 region has 14 residues. The V segment lost 6 bases and the J segment 1 base; nucleotides outside the gene matches: 4. The V gene's germline CDR1 is SGHVS and CDR2 FQNEAQ. CDR3 nucleotide sequence: TGTGCCAGCAGAGCGGACAGGGCGAACACTGAAGCTTTCTTT. Translation gives CASRADRANTEAFF.

The chain couples TRBV5-1 to TRBJ1-1; tentatively, D is TRBD1 (6 bases). The CDR3 sequence is 15 residues long. The germline gives CDR1 SGHRS, CDR2 YFSETQ. V was cut by 5 bases and J by 1 base, with 15 bases left in between. In DNA form, the CDR3 reads TGCGCCAGCAGACCAGGGATGGGGGCGAACACTGAAGCTTTCTTT. The encoded protein is CASRPGMGANTEAFF. The full variable domain, in which reference TRBV5-1 and TRBJ1-1 provide the parts outside the CDR3, is KAGVTQTPRYLIKTRGQQVTLSCSPISGHRSVSWYQQTPGQGLQFLFEYFSETQRNKGNFPGRFSGRQFSNSRSEMNVSTLELGDSALYLCASRPGMGANTEAFFGQGTRLTVV.

The chain is built from TRBV6-5 and TRBJ2-7; perhaps TRBD2 as D (5 bases). The CDR3 runs to 15 residues. V lost 4 bases, J lost 0 bases, and 13 bases lay in between. Germline CDR1 and CDR2: MNHEY and SVGAGI. The CDR3 protein is CASSLGLPFSYEQYF. In nucleotides, the CDR3 is TGTGCCAGCAGTTTAGGACTCCCTTTCTCCTACGAGCAGTACTTC.

The V gene is TRBV2, the J gene TRBJ1-2, with D possibly matching TRBD1 (6 bases). Germline CDR1 reads SNHLY; CDR2 reads FYNNEI. This CDR3 contains 14 residues. V was cut by 6 bases and J by 3 bases, with 14 bases left in between. The DNA for the CDR3 is TGTGCCAGCAGGAGGGGGATCGGGGACTATGGCTACACCTTC. Its protein product is CASRRGIGDYGYTF.

The chain employs TRBV5-3 and TRBJ2-2; TRBD2 matches 8 bases. TRBV5-3 is an open reading frame, and its role is uncertain. The CDR3 is made up of 15 amino acids. The V and J ends lost 4 bases and 6 bases, in that order; junction bases with no gene match: 8. The CDR3 protein is CARSPSGGPPGELFF. CDR3 coding DNA: TGTGCCAGAAGCCCTTCGGGGGGGCCACCCGGGGAGCTGTTTTTT.

DNA for the CDR3: TGTGCCAGCAGTAACCGACAGGCTGAGGGGTCTGAAGCTTTCTTT. This sequence encodes CASSNRQAEGSEAFF. V is TRBV2 and J is TRBJ1-1; D is possibly TRBD1 (6 bases). Trimming took 5 bases from V and 6 from J, leaving 19 bases between them. This CDR3 has 15 amino acids. Germline loops: CDR1 SNHLY, CDR2 FYNNEI. The complete variable domain, with remaining parts taken from reference TRBV2 and TRBJ1-1, reads EPEVTQTPSHQVTQMGQEVILRCVPISNHLYFYWYRQILGQKVEFLVSFYNNEISEKSEIFDDQFSVERPDGSNFTLKIRSTKLEDSAMYFCASSNRQAEGSEAFFGQGTRLTVV.

The CDR3 DNA sequence: TGCGCCAGCAGCCAAGGAGGACTAGGGTGGCATGAGCAGTTCTTC. Translating it yields CASSQGGLGWHEQFF. The V gene is TRBV4-1, the J gene TRBJ2-1, with 7 bases fitting TRBD2. CDR1 MGHRA and CDR2 YSYEKL come from the germline V gene. After removal of 1 base from V and 8 bases from J, the junction contained 8 bases not matched to a gene. The CDR3 runs 15 residues.

The genes are TRBV7-9 and TRBJ1-1, with D perhaps TRBD1 (5 bases). This CDR3 contains 17 residues. The germline V gene encodes CDR1 SEHNR and CDR2 FQNEAQ (reference sequence). V shed 5 bases and J shed 1 base, with 20 bases lying between them. CDR3 sequence: CASSPDGGIIRNTEAFF. The CDR3 coding sequence is TGTGCCAGCAGCCCGGACGGGGGGATTATACGGAACACTGAAGCTTTCTTT. The full variable domain, its missing parts supplied by reference TRBV7-9 and TRBJ1-1, is DTGVSQNPRHKITKRGQNVTFRCDPISEHNRLYWYRQTLGQGPEFLTYFQNEAQLEKSRLLSDRFSAERPKGSFSTLEIQRTEQGDSAMYLCASSPDGGIIRNTEAFFGQGTRLTVV.

The rearrangement joins TRBV5-1 to TRBJ1-1, with TRBD1 matching 8 bases. This CDR3 spans 14 amino acids. The junction had 5 bases not matched to a gene; V was cut back by 0 bases and J by 7 bases. Looked up from germline, CDR1 is SGHRS and CDR2 is YFSETQ. Written as DNA, the CDR3 is TGCGCCAGCAGCTTGGCGCCAGGGGGCGTTGAAGCTTTCTTT. Translating it yields CASSLAPGGVEAFF.

This chain uses TRBV6-1 with TRBJ1-1, with 7 bases identical to TRBD1. The CDR3 is 13 amino acids. Unmatched junction bases numbered 4, after V lost 6 bases and J lost 3 bases. Germline loops: CDR1 MNHNS, CDR2 SASEGT. The DNA of the CDR3 is TGTGCCAGCAGAAGACAGGGCCACACTGAAGCTTTCTTT. Translated: CASRRQGHTEAFF.

The rearrangement joins TRBV27 to TRBJ2-1; 15 bases are a match to TRBD2. The CDR3 totals 17 residues. CDR1 is MNHEY, CDR2 SMNVEV, per germline (reference sequence). The V and J ends lost 6 bases and 4 bases, in that order; junction bases with no gene match: 7. The CDR3: CASSYSGLAGGYNEQFF. Written as DNA, the CDR3 is TGTGCCAGCAGCTACTCGGGACTAGCGGGGGGATACAATGAGCAGTTCTTC.

The J gene is TRBJ2-7, the V gene TRBV6-5; a weak D match, TRBD1 (5 bases). CDR3 length: 12 amino acids. V was shortened by 8 bases and J by 4 bases, with 12 bases between the two germline ends. The germline CDR1 and CDR2 sequences are MNHEY and SVGAGI. The CDR3 DNA follows: TGTGCCAGCGGCCTGACAGCATACGAGCAGTACTTC. It encodes CASGLTAYEQYF.

This chain joins TRBV19 and TRBJ2-1; D gene ambiguous. V lost 5 bases to trimming and J lost 3 bases, with 11 bases between them. Germline-derived CDR1 and CDR2 are LNHDA and SQIVND (reference sequence). The CDR3 is 14 amino acids. The CDR3 region has the DNA TGTGCCAGTAGTCTACAGCAGTTCTACAATGAGCAGTTCTTC. It specifies CASSLQQFYNEQFF.

The genes are TRBV6-4 and TRBJ1-6, with TRBD1 as a possible D gene (5 bases). The CDR3 spans 16 residues. V was cut by 2 bases and J by 10 bases, with 18 bases left in between. From germline, CDR1 is MRHNA and CDR2 SNTAGT. The CDR3 protein is CASSDEGPPRGSPLHF. The CDR3 bases are TGTGCCAGCAGTGACGAGGGGCCGCCTCGGGGGTCACCCCTCCACTTT.